A selection of T cell receptor beta chains follows, all from one sample in a study of blood T cell repertoires in COVID-19. Sequencing was performed with immunoSEQ multiplex PCR; in TCRdb, only in-frame clones are kept and a portion is missing. Of approximately 330,000 clones listed, about nine tenths were seen once; the top ten hold 9.5% to 10%. The specimen sequenced was peripheral blood. These receptors were collected from a man aged 25-40 years with COVID-19, enrolled during active disease. Both conserved end residues are part of each CDR3. The order of the fields is J gene, D gene, V gene, clone size, CDR3 DNA, CDR3 protein. D genes are given only for firm matches. Only part of the rows carry a size: once, few, many, or a class if the clone is expanded.

j_gene: TRBJ2-7
d_gene: -
v_gene: TRBV5-6
abundance: -
CDR3nt: TGTGCCAGCAGCGCGGGACCCCGGGCCGGCCACGAGCAGTACTTC
CDR3aa: CASSAGPRAGHEQYF

j_gene: TRBJ1-2
d_gene: -
v_gene: TRBV4-3
abundance: -
CDR3nt: TGCGCCAGCAGCCCGCAACAACAGGGTTCCTATGGCTACACCTTC
CDR3aa: CASSPQQQGSYGYTF

j_gene: TRBJ2-3
d_gene: -
v_gene: TRBV27
abundance: -
CDR3nt: TGTGCCAGCAGTTCCGCGGGTGTTGGTGCGCAGTATTTT
CDR3aa: CASSSAGVGAQYF

j_gene: TRBJ1-2
d_gene: -
v_gene: TRBV6-1
abundance: -
CDR3nt: TGTGCCAGCAGTGAATGGACAGACAACTATGGCTACACCTTC
CDR3aa: CASSEWTDNYGYTF

j_gene: TRBJ2-3
d_gene: TRBD2
v_gene: TRBV9
abundance: once
CDR3nt: TGTGCCAGCAGCGTAGAAGCTAGCGGGTCTACAGATACGCAGTATTTT
CDR3aa: CASSVEASGSTDTQYF

j_gene: TRBJ1-2
d_gene: -
v_gene: TRBV6-2/TRBV6-3
abundance: -
CDR3nt: TGTGCCAGCAGTTACCCCCGGAGGGGCTATGGCTACACCTTC
CDR3aa: CASSYPRRGYGYTF

j_gene: TRBJ1-1
d_gene: -
v_gene: TRBV7-9
abundance: few
CDR3nt: TGTGCCAGCAGCTTCGGACAAGGCACTGAAGCTTTCTTT
CDR3aa: CASSFGQGTEAFF

j_gene: TRBJ1-4
d_gene: TRBD1
v_gene: TRBV6-6
abundance: once
CDR3nt: TGTGCCAGCAGTTACACCGGGACAGTGGGTGAAAAACTGTTTTTT
CDR3aa: CASSYTGTVGEKLFF

j_gene: TRBJ2-1
d_gene: TRBD2
v_gene: TRBV19
abundance: many
CDR3nt: TGTGCCAGTAGTCGGTTGGGTAGCGGGTATCACTACAATGAGCAGTTCTTC
CDR3aa: CASSRLGSGYHYNEQFF

j_gene: TRBJ1-1
d_gene: -
v_gene: TRBV19
abundance: -
CDR3nt: TGTGCCAGTCGAGGGCAGTTGAACACTGAAGCTTTCTTT
CDR3aa: CASRGQLNTEAFF

j_gene: TRBJ1-3
d_gene: TRBD1
v_gene: TRBV6-5
abundance: few
CDR3nt: TGTGCCAGCAGTTACTCCGGGACAGTTGGAAACACCATATATTTT
CDR3aa: CASSYSGTVGNTIYF

j_gene: TRBJ2-7
d_gene: TRBD2
v_gene: TRBV11-3
abundance: once
CDR3nt: TGTGCCAGCAGCTTAGGTCGGGGGGGCCTTTACGAGCAGTACTTC
CDR3aa: CASSLGRGGLYEQYF

j_gene: TRBJ1-6
d_gene: -
v_gene: TRBV7-2
abundance: once
CDR3nt: TGTGCCAGCAGCTTAGCGGTTGGGCGCTATAATTCACCCCTCCACTTT
CDR3aa: CASSLAVGRYNSPLHF

j_gene: TRBJ1-1
d_gene: -
v_gene: TRBV12-3/TRBV12-4
abundance: -
CDR3nt: TGTGCCAGCAGTTTACCCCGCGGCACTGAAGCTTTCTTT
CDR3aa: CASSLPRGTEAFF

j_gene: TRBJ1-2
d_gene: -
v_gene: TRBV24-1
abundance: -
CDR3nt: TGTGCCACCAGTGTTGGCCAGAACTATGGCTACACCTTC
CDR3aa: CATSVGQNYGYTF

j_gene: TRBJ2-1
d_gene: TRBD1
v_gene: TRBV4-3
abundance: -
CDR3nt: TGCGCCAGCAGCCAACAACAGGGGCTTTATGGTAATGAGCAGTTCTTC
CDR3aa: CASSQQQGLYGNEQFF

j_gene: TRBJ1-4
d_gene: TRBD1
v_gene: TRBV28
abundance: -
CDR3nt: TGTGCCAGCAGTCCGAAAGGGGGCATTGGTAATGAAAAACTGTTTTTT
CDR3aa: CASSPKGGIGNEKLFF

j_gene: TRBJ2-1
d_gene: -
v_gene: TRBV19
abundance: -
CDR3nt: TGTGCCAGTAGTATGCCCGGAGTCAATGAGCAGTTCTTC
CDR3aa: CASSMPGVNEQFF

j_gene: TRBJ1-2
d_gene: -
v_gene: TRBV6-5
abundance: -
CDR3nt: TGTGCCAGCAGCCCGAACCCAGGAGCGGGCCATGGCTACACCTTC
CDR3aa: CASSPNPGAGHGYTF

j_gene: TRBJ2-7
d_gene: -
v_gene: TRBV3-1/TRBV3-2
abundance: -
CDR3nt: TGTGCCAGCAGCCAGACACCCGGTCCCTACGAGCAGTACTTC
CDR3aa: CASSQTPGPYEQYF

j_gene: TRBJ1-1
d_gene: TRBD1
v_gene: TRBV5-1
abundance: -
CDR3nt: TGCGCCAGCAGCCAAGGGACAGGGCGTAACACTGAAGCTTTCTTT
CDR3aa: CASSQGTGRNTEAFF

j_gene: TRBJ1-2
d_gene: -
v_gene: TRBV6-5
abundance: -
CDR3nt: TGTGCCAGCAGCTTCTCCCGGGGGGGGCAGTATGGCTACACCTTC
CDR3aa: CASSFSRGGQYGYTF

j_gene: TRBJ1-6
d_gene: TRBD1
v_gene: TRBV5-1
abundance: -
CDR3nt: TGCGCCAGCAGCTTGACCGATACAGGGGCGAGTGGTTCACCCCTCCACTTT
CDR3aa: CASSLTDTGASGSPLHF

j_gene: TRBJ2-3
d_gene: TRBD1
v_gene: TRBV7-3
abundance: -
CDR3nt: TGTGCCAGCAGCTCCACAGGGGGCTATACGCAGTATTTT
CDR3aa: CASSSTGGYTQYF

j_gene: TRBJ2-3
d_gene: -
v_gene: TRBV4-1
abundance: -
CDR3nt: TGCGCCAGCAGCACTCAGGGGTTCCCTAGCACAGATACGCAGTATTTT
CDR3aa: CASSTQGFPSTDTQYF

j_gene: TRBJ1-1
d_gene: -
v_gene: TRBV13
abundance: -
CDR3nt: TGTGCCAGCAGCTTAGGCCAGGGAAGGAGGAACACTGAAGCTTTCTTT
CDR3aa: CASSLGQGRRNTEAFF

j_gene: TRBJ1-4
d_gene: TRBD1
v_gene: TRBV4-2
abundance: -
CDR3nt: TGTGCCAGCAGCCTAAGGGACAGGGCCTGGGAAAAACTGTTTTTT
CDR3aa: CASSLRDRAWEKLFF

j_gene: TRBJ1-3
d_gene: -
v_gene: TRBV15
abundance: -
CDR3nt: TGTGCCACCAGCAGAGATCGCAGGAAGGTCCTTGGAAACACCATATATTTT
CDR3aa: CATSRDRRKVLGNTIYF

j_gene: TRBJ2-2
d_gene: TRBD2
v_gene: TRBV5-4
abundance: once
CDR3nt: TGTGCCAGCAGCTTGGGAGCGGGAGGTACCGGGGAGCTGTTTTTT
CDR3aa: CASSLGAGGTGELFF

j_gene: TRBJ2-5
d_gene: TRBD1
v_gene: TRBV7-2
abundance: few
CDR3nt: TGTGCCAGCAGCCCCGGACAGGGGCGCGAGACCCAGTACTTC
CDR3aa: CASSPGQGRETQYF

j_gene: TRBJ2-7
d_gene: TRBD2
v_gene: TRBV27
abundance: once
CDR3nt: TGTGCCAGCAGTTTAGAGGGGGTAACTAGCGGGGGTCCTCTCTACGAGCAGTACTTC
CDR3aa: CASSLEGVTSGGPLYEQYF

j_gene: TRBJ2-7
d_gene: -
v_gene: TRBV5-1
abundance: -
CDR3nt: TGCGCCAGCAGCTCCCTCCACGAGCAGTACTTC
CDR3aa: CASSSLHEQYF

j_gene: TRBJ2-1
d_gene: -
v_gene: TRBV20-1
abundance: -
CDR3nt: TGCAGTGCTGGGGGCGGGAGCAAGCAGTTCTTC
CDR3aa: CSAGGGSKQFF

j_gene: TRBJ2-7
d_gene: TRBD1
v_gene: TRBV6-5
abundance: -
CDR3nt: TGTGCCAGCAGCCCCCGAGGGGGCACCTCCTACGAGCAGTACTTC
CDR3aa: CASSPRGGTSYEQYF

j_gene: TRBJ1-4
d_gene: -
v_gene: TRBV6-5
abundance: -
CDR3nt: TGTGCCAGCACCCAGGCGGGGAACGGGGGTGAAAAACTGTTTTTT
CDR3aa: CASTQAGNGGEKLFF

j_gene: TRBJ2-2
d_gene: -
v_gene: TRBV4-3
abundance: -
CDR3nt: TGCGCCAGCAGCCGCGAGGGCGCCGGGGAGCTGTTTTTT
CDR3aa: CASSREGAGELFF

j_gene: TRBJ2-6
d_gene: -
v_gene: TRBV28
abundance: -
CDR3nt: TGTGCCAGCAGTTCCTCGCCACAATACTCTGGGGCCAACGTCCTGACTTTC
CDR3aa: CASSSSPQYSGANVLTF

j_gene: TRBJ1-4
d_gene: -
v_gene: TRBV18
abundance: -
CDR3nt: TGTGCCAGCAAATCCGCGGGCTTTAATGAAAAACTGTTTTTT
CDR3aa: CASKSAGFNEKLFF

j_gene: TRBJ2-7
d_gene: -
v_gene: TRBV7-3
abundance: many
CDR3nt: TGTGCCAGCAGCATGGGCGGGACCTACGAGCAGTACTTC
CDR3aa: CASSMGGTYEQYF

j_gene: TRBJ2-2
d_gene: -
v_gene: TRBV12-5
abundance: -
CDR3nt: TGTGCTAGTGGTTTAACGGGGACCGGGGAGCTGTTTTTT
CDR3aa: CASGLTGTGELFF

j_gene: TRBJ2-6
d_gene: TRBD1
v_gene: TRBV9
abundance: -
CDR3nt: TGTGCCAGCAGCGGCACCGGGACAGGGGCCTCTGGGGCCAACGTCCTGACTTTC
CDR3aa: CASSGTGTGASGANVLTF

j_gene: TRBJ2-2
d_gene: -
v_gene: TRBV7-3
abundance: -
CDR3nt: TGTGCCAGCAGCCCCCCGGGGGGCGTAAACACCGGGGAGCTGTTTTTT
CDR3aa: CASSPPGGVNTGELFF

j_gene: TRBJ2-1
d_gene: TRBD1
v_gene: TRBV7-6
abundance: -
CDR3nt: TGTGCCAGCAGCTTAGCGAGGGGGCAGGGGGCGGGGAACAATGAGCAGTTCTTC
CDR3aa: CASSLARGQGAGNNEQFF

j_gene: TRBJ2-3
d_gene: TRBD2
v_gene: TRBV5-4
abundance: -
CDR3nt: TGTGCCAGCAGCCGGACTAGCGGCGATACGCAGTATTTT
CDR3aa: CASSRTSGDTQYF

j_gene: TRBJ1-2
d_gene: -
v_gene: TRBV5-1
abundance: -
CDR3nt: TGCGCCAGCAGTAACGAACCCATACTTAACAACTATGGCTACACCTTC
CDR3aa: CASSNEPILNNYGYTF

j_gene: TRBJ1-2
d_gene: -
v_gene: TRBV14
abundance: -
CDR3nt: TGTGCCAGCAGCCAAGGCCGGGGTAGAGGCTATGGCTACACCTTC
CDR3aa: CASSQGRGRGYGYTF

j_gene: TRBJ2-1
d_gene: -
v_gene: TRBV6-6
abundance: -
CDR3nt: TGTGCCAGCAGAACCCTCTGGAGGGGTGAGCAGTTCTTC
CDR3aa: CASRTLWRGEQFF

j_gene: TRBJ1-5
d_gene: TRBD1
v_gene: TRBV7-9
abundance: -
CDR3nt: TGTGCCAGCAGCATTTCAACAGGGGGAGGCAAGGGCAATCAGCCCCAGCATTTT
CDR3aa: CASSISTGGGKGNQPQHF

j_gene: TRBJ1-2
d_gene: TRBD1
v_gene: TRBV2
abundance: once
CDR3nt: TGTGTCAGCAGGGGGAGGGCTAACTATGGCTACACCTTC
CDR3aa: CVSRGRANYGYTF

j_gene: TRBJ1-5
d_gene: TRBD1
v_gene: TRBV6-2/TRBV6-3
abundance: few
CDR3nt: TGTGCCAGCAGTTACTCAGGACAGGGGGTAGGAAGCAATCAGCCCCAGCATTTT
CDR3aa: CASSYSGQGVGSNQPQHF

j_gene: TRBJ2-3
d_gene: TRBD2
v_gene: TRBV7-9
abundance: -
CDR3nt: TGTGCCAGCAGATCGCCCCTGACTAGCGGGAGCACAGATACGCAGTATTTT
CDR3aa: CASRSPLTSGSTDTQYF

j_gene: TRBJ1-4
d_gene: TRBD1
v_gene: TRBV7-9
abundance: -
CDR3nt: TGTGCCAGCAGCTGGGGGTTTGGGACAGCAACTAATGAAAAACTGTTTTTT
CDR3aa: CASSWGFGTATNEKLFF

j_gene: TRBJ1-1
d_gene: TRBD1
v_gene: TRBV5-1
abundance: -
CDR3nt: TGCGCCAGCAGCTTACAGGGGATTTTGATGAACACTGAAGCTTTCTTT
CDR3aa: CASSLQGILMNTEAFF

j_gene: TRBJ2-7
d_gene: TRBD2
v_gene: TRBV7-9
abundance: -
CDR3nt: TGTGCCAGCAGCTTCTCTAGCGGAGAGCAGTACTTC
CDR3aa: CASSFSSGEQYF

j_gene: TRBJ2-3
d_gene: TRBD2
v_gene: TRBV4-1
abundance: -
CDR3nt: TGCGCCAGCTCTGCCCTACTAGCGGGAGCTAGGGATACGCAGTATTTT
CDR3aa: CASSALLAGARDTQYF

j_gene: TRBJ2-1
d_gene: TRBD1
v_gene: TRBV19
abundance: once
CDR3nt: TGTGCCAGTAGTGGGAGGACAGGGCCTGAGTACAATGAGCAGTTCTTC
CDR3aa: CASSGRTGPEYNEQFF

j_gene: TRBJ1-1
d_gene: -
v_gene: TRBV11-2
abundance: -
CDR3nt: TGTGCCAGCAGCTTTAGCGGAACGATGAACACTGAAGCTTTCTTT
CDR3aa: CASSFSGTMNTEAFF